Presented here are 11 T cell receptor beta chains from one specimen sequenced in a study of circulating and synovial CD4+ cells in juvenile arthritis. The data were produced by immunoSEQ multiplex PCR, yet TCRdb's version contains in-frame clones alone and is incomplete. The sample contains over 11,000 clones, 65% to 85% of which appear only once. Sequencing was performed on CD4+ T cells from synovial fluid. These receptors came from a human patient with juvenile idiopathic arthritis. Some clones in this sample may be carry-over from other donors' samples.

This clone was seen a single time. The chain is built from TRBV6-1 and TRBJ1-2; TRBD1 matches 7 bases. Germline-derived CDR1 and CDR2 are MNHNS and SASEGT. The length of the CDR3 is 12 residues. Trimming took 8 bases from V and 7 from J; bases not matched to a gene: 7. The CDR3 spells CASSGTAGGYTF. In DNA, the CDR3 is TGTGCCAGCTCCGGGACAGCCGGTGGCTACACCTTC.

In its sample, this clone was seen once. V gene TRBV15 combines with J gene TRBJ1-4, with 9 bases that match TRBD1. After removal of 3 bases from V and 3 bases from J, the junction contained 2 bases not matched to a gene. The germline V gene encodes CDR1 LNHNV and CDR2 YYDKDF (reference sequence). The length of the CDR3 is 15 residues. The CDR3 loop reads CATSRGQGPNEKLFF. The CDR3 DNA reads TGTGCCACCAGCAGGGGACAGGGTCCTAATGAAAAACTGTTTTTT.

The chain couples TRBV18 to TRBJ2-3; no clear D gene. Per germline, CDR1 KGHSH and CDR2 LQKENI. The CDR3 totals 12 residues. V lost 3 bases to trimming and J lost 2 bases, with 3 bases between them. CDR3 DNA sequence: TGTGCCAGCTCACCGTACACAGATACGCAGTATTTT. The encoded protein is CASSPYTDTQYF.

The chain recombines TRBV19 with TRBJ2-3, with 9 bases that match TRBD2. The junction had 2 bases not matched to a gene; V was cut back by 5 bases and J by 2 bases. This CDR3 region has 14 residues. Germline V lookup: CDR1 LNHDA, CDR2 SQIVND (reference sequence). CDR3 amino acids: CASSPSGDTDTQYF. The CDR3 nucleotides read TGTGCCAGTAGTCCTAGCGGGGACACAGATACGCAGTATTTT.

V gene TRBV2 combines with J gene TRBJ2-7; TRBD1 matches 8 bases. CDR1 is SNHLY and CDR2 is FYNNEI in the germline V gene. This CDR3 comprises 12 residues. J gave up 3 bases and V 8 bases, and 3 bases lay outside the gene matches. The CDR3 region is CASLQGGYEQYF. In nucleotides, the CDR3 is TGTGCCAGCTTACAGGGGGGCTACGAGCAGTACTTC.

This chain links TRBV10-3 with TRBJ2-1; 10 bases agree with TRBD1. CDR1 ENHRY and CDR2 SYGVKD come from the germline V gene. The CDR3 covers 13 residues. V lost 9 bases to trimming and J lost 9 bases; unmatched junction nucleotides: 8. DNA of the CDR3: TGTGCCATTAGGGACAGGGGTATGATTGAGCAGTTCTTC. It codes for CAIRDRGMIEQFF.

The V gene is TRBV6-1, the J gene TRBJ2-6; no clear D gene. This CDR3 has 15 residues. The germline gives CDR1 MNHNS, CDR2 SASEGT. V shed 3 bases and J shed 1 base, with 7 bases lying between them. The CDR3 DNA reads TGTGCCAGCAGTGAGTTGCAGTCTGGGGCCAACGTCCTGACTTTC. Protein product: CASSELQSGANVLTF.

The chain combines TRBV27 with TRBJ2-3; D is unresolved. Deletions cut 4 bases from V and 4 bases from J, with 3 bases between. This CDR3 has 11 amino acids. Germline CDR1 MNHEY, CDR2 SMNVEV (reference sequence). CDR3: CASSSADTQYF. In DNA, the CDR3 is TGTGCCAGCAGTTCCGCAGATACGCAGTATTTT.

The DNA of the CDR3 is TGTGCCAGCAGTGCGCGACAGGGACGGGAACTCTATGGCTACACCTTC. Translation gives CASSARQGRELYGYTF. The rearrangement uses TRBV6-1 and TRBJ1-2; 7 nucleotides line up with TRBD1. CDR3 length: 16 residues. Germline CDR1 and CDR2: MNHNS and SASEGT. With 4 bases clipped from V and 4 bases from J, the junction kept 12 bases outside the gene matches.

The chain has TRBV4-2 and TRBJ1-1, with D tentatively TRBD1 (6 bases). CDR1 and CDR2 from the germline V gene are LGHNA and YNFKEQ. This CDR3 is 16 amino acids long. Deletions cut 1 base from V and 5 bases from J, with 17 bases between. The CDR3 sequence: CASSQVSPAGETEAFF. For the CDR3, the DNA is TGTGCCAGCAGCCAAGTGAGTCCGGCAGGGGAGACTGAAGCTTTCTTT.

V gene TRBV2 combines with J gene TRBJ1-5; a weak D match, TRBD1 (6 bases). The V gene lost 3 bases and the J gene lost 5 bases, with 20 bases spanning the gap. The CDR3 length is 17 residues. Germline V gene sequence: CDR1 SNHLY, CDR2 FYNNEI. The CDR3 is CASSDPRTAPGDQPQHF. The CDR3, as DNA: TGTGCCAGCAGTGACCCTAGGACAGCCCCTGGGGATCAGCCCCAGCATTTT.